This T cell receptor (beta chain) was found in a study of blood T cell repertoires in COVID-19. Looking at the study overall: Samples representing acute and convalescent COVID-19 were sourced from the United States, Italy and Spain.

Per the authors' pipeline: Cell counts per sample came from amplifying reference gene primers. This table comes from immunoSEQ multiplex PCR, and its TCRdb copy is limited to in-frame clones, with some not included. V, J and clone size were drawn from that table, and D and trimming were deduced from the DNA. The sample comprises roughly 400,000 clones, 91% of which are singletons, and 0.8% to 0.9% rests with the top ten. Across about two dozen US areas, participants ranged in age from about 18 to 90 years. Shortly before study entry, within 2 weeks, exposed participants had met a COVID-19 case. Germline loops: CDR1 LGHDT, CDR2 YNNKEL (reference sequence). The CDR3 loop spans 16 amino acids. Trimming stripped 0 bases from V and 1 base from J, with 10 bases between.

Input material: PBMCs or T cells enriched from blood (not recorded which). The V gene is TRBV3-1 (or the pseudogene TRBV3-2), the J gene TRBJ1-3; D gene unclear. This TCR was recovered from a woman aged 40 to 50 who had been exposed to COVID-19. The CDR3 region has the DNA TGTGCCAGCAGCCAAGATTCAGGCATTTCTGGAAACACCATATATTTT. It translates to CASSQDSGISGNTIYF.